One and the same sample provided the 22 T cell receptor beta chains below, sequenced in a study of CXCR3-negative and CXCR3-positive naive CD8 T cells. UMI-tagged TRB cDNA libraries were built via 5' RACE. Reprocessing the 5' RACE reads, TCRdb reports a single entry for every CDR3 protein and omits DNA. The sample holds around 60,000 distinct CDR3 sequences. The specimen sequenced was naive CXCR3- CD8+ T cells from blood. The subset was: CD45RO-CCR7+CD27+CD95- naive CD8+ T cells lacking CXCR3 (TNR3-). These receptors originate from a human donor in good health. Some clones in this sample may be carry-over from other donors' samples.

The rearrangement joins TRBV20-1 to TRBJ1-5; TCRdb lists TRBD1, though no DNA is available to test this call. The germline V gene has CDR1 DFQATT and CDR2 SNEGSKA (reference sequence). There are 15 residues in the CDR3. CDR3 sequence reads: CSAVKYRGLDQPQHF.

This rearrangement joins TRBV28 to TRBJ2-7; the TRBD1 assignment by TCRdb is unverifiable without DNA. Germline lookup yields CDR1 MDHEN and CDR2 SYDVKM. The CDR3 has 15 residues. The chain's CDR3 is CASPPRTAVTYEQYF.

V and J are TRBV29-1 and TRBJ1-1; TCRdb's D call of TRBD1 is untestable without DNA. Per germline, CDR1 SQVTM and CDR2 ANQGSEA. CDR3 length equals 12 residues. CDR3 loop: CSTTGIGTEAFF.

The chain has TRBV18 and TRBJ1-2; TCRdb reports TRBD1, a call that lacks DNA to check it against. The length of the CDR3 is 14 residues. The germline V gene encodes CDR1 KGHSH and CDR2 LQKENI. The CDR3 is CASSPDRGFYGYTF.

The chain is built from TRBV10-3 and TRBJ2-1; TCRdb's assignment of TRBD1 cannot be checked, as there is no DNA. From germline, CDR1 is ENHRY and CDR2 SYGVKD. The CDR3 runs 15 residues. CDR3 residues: CAISESVPGRNEQFF.

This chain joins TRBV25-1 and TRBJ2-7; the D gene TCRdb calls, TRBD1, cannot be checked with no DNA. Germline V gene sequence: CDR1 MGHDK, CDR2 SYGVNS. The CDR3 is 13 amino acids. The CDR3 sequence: CASTETGGYEQYF.

The CDR3: CASSYLAASGGEETQYF. The rearrangement uses TRBV6-2 or TRBV6-3 and TRBJ2-5; the D call of TRBD2 rests on TCRdb alone, since no DNA is present to check it. Germline V gene lookup returns CDR1 MNHEY and CDR2 SVGEGT. This CDR3 has 17 amino acids.

The CDR3 protein is CASSLAPGARQETQYF. V usage is TRBV28 and J usage is TRBJ2-5; TCRdb's D gene call, TRBD1, goes unchecked for lack of DNA. This CDR3 has 16 residues. Per germline, CDR1 MDHEN and CDR2 SYDVKM.

CDR3: CASSYGQSPQHF. The genes are TRBV7-9 and TRBJ1-5; no DNA is available, so the TRBD1 call from TCRdb remains unchecked. Germline V gene sequence: CDR1 SEHNR, CDR2 FQNEAQ (reference sequence). This CDR3 has 12 amino acids. Full variable domain (outside the CDR3, taken from reference TRBV7-9 and TRBJ1-5): DTGVSQNPRHKITKRGQNVTFRCDPISEHNRLYWYRQTLGQGPEFLTYFQNEAQLEKSRLLSDRFSAERPKGSFSTLEIQRTEQGDSAMYLCASSYGQSPQHFGDGTRLSIL.

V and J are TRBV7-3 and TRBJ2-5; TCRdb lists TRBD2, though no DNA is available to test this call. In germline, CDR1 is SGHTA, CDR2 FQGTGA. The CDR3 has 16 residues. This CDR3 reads CASSLPPEQFQETQYF. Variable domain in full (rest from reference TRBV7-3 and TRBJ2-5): GAGVSQTPSNKVTEKGKYVELRCDPISGHTALYWYRQSLGQGPEFLIYFQGTGAADDSGLPNDRFFAVRPEGSVSTLKIQRTERGDSAVYLCASSLPPEQFQETQYFGPGTRLLVL.

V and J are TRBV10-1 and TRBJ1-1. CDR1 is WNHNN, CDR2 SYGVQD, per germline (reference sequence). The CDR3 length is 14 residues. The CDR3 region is CASSESRGSTEAFF.

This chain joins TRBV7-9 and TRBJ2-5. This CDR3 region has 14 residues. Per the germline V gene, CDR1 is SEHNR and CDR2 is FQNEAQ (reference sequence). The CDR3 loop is CASSLDRRQETQYF. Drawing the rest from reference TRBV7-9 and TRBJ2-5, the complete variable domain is DTGVSQNPRHKITKRGQNVTFRCDPISEHNRLYWYRQTLGQGPEFLTYFQNEAQLEKSRLLSDRFSAERPKGSFSTLEIQRTEQGDSAMYLCASSLDRRQETQYFGPGTRLLVL.

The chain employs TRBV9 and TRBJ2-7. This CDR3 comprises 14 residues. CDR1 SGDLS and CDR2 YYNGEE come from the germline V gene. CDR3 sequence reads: CASSVGQTSYEQYF.

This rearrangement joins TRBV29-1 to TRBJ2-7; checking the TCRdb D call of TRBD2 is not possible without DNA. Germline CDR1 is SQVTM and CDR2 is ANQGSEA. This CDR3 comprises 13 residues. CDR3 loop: CSVEDSGVYEQYF.

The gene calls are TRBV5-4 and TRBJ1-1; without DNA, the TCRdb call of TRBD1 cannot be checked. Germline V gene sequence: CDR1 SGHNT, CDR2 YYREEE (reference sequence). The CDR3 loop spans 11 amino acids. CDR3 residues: CASSEAGVAFF.

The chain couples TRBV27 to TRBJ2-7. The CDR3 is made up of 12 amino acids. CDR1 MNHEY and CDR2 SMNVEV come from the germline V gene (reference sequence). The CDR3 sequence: CASWSTSYEQYF.

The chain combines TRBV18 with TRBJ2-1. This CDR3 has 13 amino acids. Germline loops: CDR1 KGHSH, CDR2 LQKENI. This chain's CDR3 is CASSPPEGLEQFF. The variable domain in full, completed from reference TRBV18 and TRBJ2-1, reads NAGVMQNPRHLVRRRGQEARLRCSPMKGHSHVYWYRQLPEEGLKFMVYLQKENIIDESGMPKERFSAEFPKEGPSILRIQQVVRGDSAAYFCASSPPEGLEQFFGPGTRLTVL.

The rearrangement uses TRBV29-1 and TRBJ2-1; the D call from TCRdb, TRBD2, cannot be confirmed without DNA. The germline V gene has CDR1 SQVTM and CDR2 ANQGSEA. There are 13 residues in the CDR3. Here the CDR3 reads CSTGLAGDNEQFF.

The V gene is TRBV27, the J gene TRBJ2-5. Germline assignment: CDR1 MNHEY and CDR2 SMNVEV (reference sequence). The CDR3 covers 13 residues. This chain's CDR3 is CASSYGFPATQYF.

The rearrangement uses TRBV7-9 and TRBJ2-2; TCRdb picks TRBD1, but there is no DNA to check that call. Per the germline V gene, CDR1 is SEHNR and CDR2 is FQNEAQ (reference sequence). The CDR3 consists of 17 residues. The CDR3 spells CASSFPGEGMETGELFF. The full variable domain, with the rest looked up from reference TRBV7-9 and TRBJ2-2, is DTGVSQNPRHKITKRGQNVTFRCDPISEHNRLYWYRQTLGQGPEFLTYFQNEAQLEKSRLLSDRFSAERPKGSFSTLEIQRTEQGDSAMYLCASSFPGEGMETGELFFGEGSRLTVL.

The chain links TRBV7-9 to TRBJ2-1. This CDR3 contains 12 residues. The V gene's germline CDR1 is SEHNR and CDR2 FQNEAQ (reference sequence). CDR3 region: CASSVGYNEQFF.

CDR3 protein: CASSLSILAGQAPREQYF. The chain has TRBV5-1 and TRBJ2-7; TCRdb returns TRBD1, unconfirmable since there is no DNA. Germline-derived CDR1 and CDR2 are SGHRS and YFSETQ. The CDR3 extends over 18 amino acids.